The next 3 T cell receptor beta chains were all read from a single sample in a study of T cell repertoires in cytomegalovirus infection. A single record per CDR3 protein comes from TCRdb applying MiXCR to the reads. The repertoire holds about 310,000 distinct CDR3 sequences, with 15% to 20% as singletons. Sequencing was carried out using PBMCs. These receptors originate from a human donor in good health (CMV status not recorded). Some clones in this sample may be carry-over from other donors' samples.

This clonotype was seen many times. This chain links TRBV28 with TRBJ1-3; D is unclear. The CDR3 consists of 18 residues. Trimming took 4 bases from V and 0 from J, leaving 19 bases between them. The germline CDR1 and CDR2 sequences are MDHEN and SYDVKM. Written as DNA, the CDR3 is TGTGCCAGCAGTTCTCCGGGTGGCCCAACTCACTCTGGAAACACCATATATTTT. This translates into CASSSPGGPTHSGNTIYF.

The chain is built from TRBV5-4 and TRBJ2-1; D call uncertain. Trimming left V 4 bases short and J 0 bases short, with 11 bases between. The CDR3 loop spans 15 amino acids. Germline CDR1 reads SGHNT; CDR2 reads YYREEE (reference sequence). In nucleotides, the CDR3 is TGTGCCAGCAGCATGGACCTAAGCTCCTACAATGAGCAGTTCTTC. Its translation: CASSMDLSSYNEQFF.

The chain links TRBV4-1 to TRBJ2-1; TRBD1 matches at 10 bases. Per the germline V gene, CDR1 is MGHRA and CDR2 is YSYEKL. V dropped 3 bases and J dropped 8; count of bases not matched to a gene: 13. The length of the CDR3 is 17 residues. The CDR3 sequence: CASSQWGRDRGGDEQFF. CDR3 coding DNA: TGCGCCAGCAGCCAGTGGGGGCGGGACAGGGGCGGAGATGAGCAGTTCTTC.